This note documents a single T cell receptor (beta chain) sequence. What it recognizes is unknown. This record belongs to a study of cytomegalovirus exposure and HLA in healthy donors. Findings and caveats of the study: Segments of the TCR beta V type were, in most cases, productive about 90% or about 30% of the time in an earlier analysis.

Both 60 Vbeta primers and 13 Jbeta primers went into the PCR. Assay used: immunoSEQ multiplex PCR; TCRdb lists only in-frame clones, some missing. This sample carries roughly 86,000 clones, around four fifths of them seen once, and the ten largest clones take around 7.3%. The sample was PBMCs. This sequence originates from a man aged 50 to 60 in good health and CMV-seropositive.

CDR3 protein: CASSLAWGGTAPLHF. CDR3 in DNA: TGCGCCAGCAGCTTGGCGTGGGGGGGAACGGCACCCCTCCACTTT. The chain is built from TRBV5-1 and TRBJ1-6, with a weak D call TRBD1 (5 bases). The V and J ends lost 0 bases and 11 bases respectively, with 15 bases between them. The CDR3 has 15 residues. Per the germline V gene, CDR1 is SGHRS and CDR2 is YFSETQ.